This entry features one T cell receptor (beta chain) sequence. Its antigen has not been determined. No much larger clone is present one base from it, and per-base qualities are unavailable. The record originates from a study of blood T cell repertoires in COVID-19 (dated by TCRdb to about 2020). Concerning the study at large: Samples from collaborators originated in the United States, Italy and Spain and spanned both the acute and convalescent phases of COVID-19. The material from the prospective study consisted of cDNA or gDNA derived from T cells, B-cell-depleted T cells, or PBMCs. Where available, HLA class I and class II types were obtained from metadata supplied by the sample provider rather than from assay-based typing. The repertoires were released in a freely available public database meant as a resource for research on the immune response to SARS-CoV-2. Deeply sampled blood TCRbeta repertoires from subjects exposed to, actively infected with, or recovered from COVID-19 were included in the dataset. Samples came from the ongoing ImmuneRACE study (first 160 participants) plus 1,254 subjects from 6 global collaborators. Nearly every sample came with metadata listing a de-identified subject ID, COVID-19 status, age in years and sex.

The paper as a whole reports these results and caveats: How much clinical and demographic metadata was included differed by source and by participant, and the metadata was provided uncurated.

The immunoSEQ Assay, a bias-controlled multiplex PCR, was used to amplify TCRbeta CDR3 regions from genomic DNA. As for how the authors treated the data: Nucleated cell counts per sample were estimated from amplification of reference gene primers within the assay. Sequence reads were collapsed and filtered to measure the absolute abundance of every unique TCRbeta CDR3 rearrangement. For each sample, productive Simpson clonality was calculated as the square root of Simpson's diversity index over productive rearrangements. This immuneACCESS table, as held by TCRdb, lists in-frame sequences with V and J called but not all clones. Of the missing ones, under half trace to an unresolved V gene in checked studies; the others have no known cause. V, J and clone size were drawn from that table, and D and trimming were deduced from the DNA. Across this sample there are 300,000 to 400,000 clones, with approximately 86% seen only once. The top ten clones comprise roughly 7.2% of the sample.

In Seattle, one collaborating source enrolled patients while the infection was active and tracked those patients longitudinally over the course of disease. The collaborating institutions used their own protocols to collect whole blood in K2EDTA tubes. For TCRbeta analysis, collaborators shipped samples as frozen whole blood, isolated PBMCs, or DNA extracted from either of those sample types. The V end loses 0 bases and the J end loses 2 bases, and a stretch of 20 bases separates them. From the germline V gene, CDR1 is LGHNA and CDR2 is YNFKEQ. Reading from cysteine to phenylalanine, the CDR3 counts 20 amino acids. The entry retains the CDR3 DNA only, 60 bases that are in frame from base 1.

The chain couples TRBV4-2 to TRBJ1-6; TRBD1 is perhaps the D gene, given 5 matching bases. Sequencing was carried out using peripheral blood. This receptor was obtained from a woman aged 60-70 years with COVID-19, enrolled during active disease. Here the CDR3 is given as CASSQDHEGTLSPYNSPLHF. The DNA sequence is as follows: TGTGCCAGCAGCCAAGATCATGAAGGGACTTTATCTCCCTATAATTCACCCCTCCACTTT.